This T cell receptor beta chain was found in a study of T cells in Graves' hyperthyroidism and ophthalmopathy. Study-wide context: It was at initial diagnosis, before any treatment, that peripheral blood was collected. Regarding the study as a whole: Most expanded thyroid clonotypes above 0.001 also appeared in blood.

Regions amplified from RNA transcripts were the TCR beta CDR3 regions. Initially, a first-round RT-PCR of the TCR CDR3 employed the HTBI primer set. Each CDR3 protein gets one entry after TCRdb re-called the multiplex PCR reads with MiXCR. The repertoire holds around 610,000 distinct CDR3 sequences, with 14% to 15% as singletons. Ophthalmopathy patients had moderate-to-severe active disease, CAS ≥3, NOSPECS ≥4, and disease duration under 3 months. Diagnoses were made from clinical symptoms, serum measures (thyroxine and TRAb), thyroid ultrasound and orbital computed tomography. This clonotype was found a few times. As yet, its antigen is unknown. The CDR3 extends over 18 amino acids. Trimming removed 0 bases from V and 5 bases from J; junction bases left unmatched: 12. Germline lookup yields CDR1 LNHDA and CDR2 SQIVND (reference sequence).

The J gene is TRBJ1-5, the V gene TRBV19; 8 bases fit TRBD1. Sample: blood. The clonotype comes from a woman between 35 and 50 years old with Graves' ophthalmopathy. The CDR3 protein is CASSIERSDREGDQPQHF. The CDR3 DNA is TGTGCCAGTAGTATAGAGCGATCGGACAGGGAAGGCGATCAGCCCCAGCATTTT.